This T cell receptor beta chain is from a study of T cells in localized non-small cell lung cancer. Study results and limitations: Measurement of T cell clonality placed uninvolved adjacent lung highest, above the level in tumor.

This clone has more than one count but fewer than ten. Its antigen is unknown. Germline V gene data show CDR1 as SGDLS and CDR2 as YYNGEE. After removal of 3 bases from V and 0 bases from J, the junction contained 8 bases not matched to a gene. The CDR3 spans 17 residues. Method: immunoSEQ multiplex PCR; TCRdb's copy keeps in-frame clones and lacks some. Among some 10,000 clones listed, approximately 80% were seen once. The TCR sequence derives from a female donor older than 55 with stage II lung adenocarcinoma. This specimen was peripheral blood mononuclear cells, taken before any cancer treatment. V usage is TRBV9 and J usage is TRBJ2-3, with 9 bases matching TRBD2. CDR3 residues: CASSAPPTSGSTDTQYF. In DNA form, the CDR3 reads TGTGCCAGCAGCGCCCCACCGACTAGCGGAAGCACAGATACGCAGTATTTT.